Below, 24 T cell receptor beta chains from the same sample are listed, as sequenced in a study of blood T cell repertoires in COVID-19. Sequencing was performed with immunoSEQ multiplex PCR; in TCRdb, only in-frame clones are kept and a portion is missing. Among around 130,000 clones listed, roughly 80% were seen once. Material: PBMCs or T cells enriched from blood (not recorded which). The receptor source for this set is a young man who had recovered from COVID-19.

This clone has only a few counts. The chain recombines TRBV7-9 with TRBJ2-2; 7 nucleotides agree with TRBD1. J gave up 6 bases and V 5 bases, and 6 bases lay outside the gene matches. The CDR3 runs to 14 residues. Germline V CDR1 and CDR2: SEHNR, FQNEAQ (reference sequence). This chain's CDR3 is CASSGQELAGELFF. The CDR3 DNA reads as TGTGCCAGCAGCGGACAGGAGTTGGCCGGGGAGCTGTTTTTT. Supplemented by reference TRBV7-9 and TRBJ2-2, the full variable domain reads DTGVSQNPRHKITKRGQNVTFRCDPISEHNRLYWYRQTLGQGPEFLTYFQNEAQLEKSRLLSDRFSAERPKGSFSTLEIQRTEQGDSAMYLCASSGQELAGELFFGEGSRLTVL.

The chain has TRBV5-1 and TRBJ2-3, with 8 bases aligning to TRBD1. Per germline, CDR1 SGHRS and CDR2 YFSETQ. The J segment lost 6 bases and the V segment lost 4 bases, leaving 10 bases of the junction unmatched. This CDR3 is built from 15 residues. The CDR3 DNA sequence: TGCGCCAGCAGCCTCCAGGGGGCCGCCGGGGATACGCAGTATTTT. Translation: CASSLQGAAGDTQYF.

This chain connects TRBV5-1 to TRBJ2-3; 7 nucleotides match TRBD2. This CDR3 has 15 amino acids. Germline assignment: CDR1 SGHRS and CDR2 YFSETQ. The J segment lost 4 bases and the V segment lost 4 bases, leaving 9 bases of the junction unmatched. The CDR3 here is CASSVEGGRADTQYF. CDR3 coding DNA: TGCGCCAGCAGCGTGGAGGGCGGGAGAGCAGATACGCAGTATTTT.

This clone was found a few times. This chain joins TRBV5-1 and TRBJ2-2; 13 nucleotides agree with TRBD2. J lost 2 bases, V lost 3 bases, and 4 bases had no gene match. The CDR3 extends over 17 amino acids. The germline V gene encodes CDR1 SGHRS and CDR2 YFSETQ. CDR3 region: CASSSGLAGPNTGELFF. The CDR3 DNA follows: TGCGCCAGCAGCTCGGGACTAGCGGGGCCCAACACCGGGGAGCTGTTTTTT.

The V and J genes are TRBV5-1 and TRBJ1-1; 9 nucleotides match TRBD1. Trimming took 3 bases from V and 5 from J; bases not matched to a gene: 5. The CDR3 is made up of 14 amino acids. Germline values: CDR1 SGHRS, CDR2 YFSETQ. For the CDR3, the DNA is TGCGCCAGCAGCTCTTGGACAGGGGAAACTGAAGCTTTCTTT. It yields the protein CASSSWTGETEAFF.

This chain connects TRBV24-1 to TRBJ2-1, with TRBD2 matching over 16 bases. The V gene end was trimmed by 9 bases and the J gene end by 5 bases; junction bases not matched to a gene: 3. Germline CDR1 reads KGHDR; CDR2 reads SFDVKD. The CDR3 totals 15 residues. The CDR3 DNA reads as TGTGCCACCGCAGGGACTAGCGGGGGGGACAATGAGCAGTTCTTC. This translates into CATAGTSGGDNEQFF.

This chain joins TRBV6-5 and TRBJ1-4, with TRBD1 matching 7 bases. V shed 5 bases, J shed 5 bases, and the junction held 5 bases outside the gene matches. CDR1 and CDR2 from the germline V gene are MNHEY and SVGAGI. The CDR3 has 14 amino acids. CDR3 residues: CASSPGTVNEKLFF. DNA of the CDR3: TGTGCCAGCAGTCCCGGGACAGTCAATGAAAAACTGTTTTTT.

The V gene is TRBV19, the J gene TRBJ2-5; TRBD2 might be the D (5 bases). The CDR3 runs to 13 residues. V lost 1 base, J lost 5 bases, and 8 bases lay in between. Germline CDR1 reads LNHDA; CDR2 reads SQIVND (reference sequence). In nucleotides, the CDR3 is TGTGCCAGTAGTATAGGGAGGCGGGAGACCCAGTACTTC. Protein: CASSIGRRETQYF.

V gene TRBV6-5 combines with J gene TRBJ2-5, with no clear D. Per the germline V gene, CDR1 is MNHEY and CDR2 is SVGAGI. This CDR3 spans 13 amino acids. The V end was cut by 0 bases, the J end by 8 bases, with 10 bases between. The CDR3 protein is CASSYSQAFTQYF. In DNA form, the CDR3 reads TGTGCCAGCAGTTACTCCCAGGCATTTACCCAGTACTTC.

This clone was seen at least ten times. V and J are TRBV5-5 and TRBJ1-1; D might be TRBD1 (6 bases). From germline, CDR1 is SGHKS and CDR2 YYEKEE (reference sequence). CDR3 length: 13 residues. Trimming removed 4 bases from V and 11 bases from J, with 18 bases in between. Here the CDR3 reads CASSEGQTARAFF. The CDR3 bases are TGTGCCAGCAGCGAAGGACAGACCGCGAGGGCTTTCTTT.

This clone was detected only once. The chain combines TRBV4-1 with TRBJ1-1; tentative D call: TRBD1 (5 bases). The germline V gene encodes CDR1 MGHRA and CDR2 YSYEKL. CDR3 length: 15 amino acids. Trimming took 0 bases from V and 3 from J, leaving 11 bases between them. The CDR3 sequence is CASSQEAGDHTEAFF. CDR3 nucleotide sequence: TGCGCCAGCAGCCAAGAAGCGGGGGACCACACTGAAGCTTTCTTT.

The chain couples TRBV2 to TRBJ2-5, with 8 bases aligning to TRBD2. Germline-derived CDR1 and CDR2 are SNHLY and FYNNEI. The ends lost 10 bases at V and 2 bases at J; junction bases unmatched: 12. This CDR3 region has 15 residues. The CDR3 is CATSLGSGAQETQYF. CDR3 nucleotides: TGTGCCACCAGCTTGGGTAGCGGGGCGCAAGAGACCCAGTACTTC.

J is TRBJ1-3 and V is TRBV24-1; D remains unclear. Trimming took 2 bases from V and 9 from J, leaving 4 bases between them. Germline V gene sequence: CDR1 KGHDR, CDR2 SFDVKD. The CDR3 runs 11 residues. CDR3 region: CATSDSRTIYF. The CDR3 region has the DNA TGTGCCACCAGTGATTCTCGCACCATATATTTT.

This chain's CDR3 is CASSLDPTGVNYGYTF. The CDR3 DNA reads as TGTGCCAGCAGCTTGGATCCCACTGGAGTGAACTATGGCTACACCTTC. The chain employs TRBV5-4 and TRBJ1-2; no firm D call. The germline CDR1 and CDR2 sequences are SGHNT and YYREEE (reference sequence). V lost 0 bases to trimming and J lost 2 bases, with 14 bases between them. The CDR3 sequence is 16 residues long.

V usage is TRBV5-1 and J usage is TRBJ2-3; 7 positions agree with TRBD2. After removal of 4 bases from V and 2 bases from J, the junction contained 7 bases not matched to a gene. This CDR3 has 15 residues. Germline values: CDR1 SGHRS, CDR2 YFSETQ. The CDR3: CASSPTSEYTDTQYF. Written as DNA, the CDR3 is TGCGCCAGCAGCCCCACTAGCGAATACACAGATACGCAGTATTTT.

The V gene is TRBV5-1, the J gene TRBJ2-7, with 8 bases aligning to TRBD2. Germline values: CDR1 SGHRS, CDR2 YFSETQ. This CDR3 has 14 residues. The trim removed 5 bases at V and 3 bases at J, leaving 7 bases unmatched. The CDR3 loop reads CASSYGGEHYEQYV. For the CDR3, the DNA is TGCGCCAGCAGTTACGGGGGGGAACACTACGAGCAGTACGTC.

This clone was found a few times. The rearrangement links TRBV4-2 to TRBJ2-2, with 11 bases that match TRBD2. Germline CDR1 reads LGHNA; CDR2 reads YNFKEQ. This CDR3 is 19 amino acids long. Germline trimming cut 3 bases from V and 0 bases from J; bases unmatched to any gene: 9. The CDR3 DNA follows: TGTGCCAGCAGCCACCCTGGGACTAGCGGCGGAACGAACACCGGGGAGCTGTTTTTT. Its protein product is CASSHPGTSGGTNTGELFF.

V and J are TRBV15 and TRBJ2-3; 8 nucleotides line up with TRBD2. Trimming cost V 4 bases and J 6 bases; bases outside gene matches: 6. This CDR3 has 14 amino acids. From germline, CDR1 is LNHNV and CDR2 YYDKDF (reference sequence). For the CDR3, the DNA is TGTGCCACCAGCATGCGGGGGGTTGGGGATACGCAGTATTTT. It is translated as CATSMRGVGDTQYF.

The chain employs TRBV5-4 and TRBJ1-1; 7 bases fit TRBD1. This CDR3 spans 16 amino acids. Looked up from germline, CDR1 is SGHNT and CDR2 is YYREEE (reference sequence). V was clipped by 4 bases and J by 0 bases; unmatched bases: 9. The CDR3 bases are TGTGCCAGCAGCATCGACAGGGACCTAATGAACACTGAAGCTTTCTTT. As protein: CASSIDRDLMNTEAFF.

CDR3 bases: TGTGCCAGCTCACCTGGGGGGTATTATGAGCAGTTCTTC. Amino acids: CASSPGGYYEQFF. V is TRBV18 and J is TRBJ2-1; a possible D gene is TRBD2 (6 bases). CDR1 KGHSH and CDR2 LQKENI come from the germline V gene. V was cut by 3 bases and J by 8 bases, with 11 bases left in between. The CDR3 is 13 amino acids. The full variable domain, rest sourced from reference TRBV18 and TRBJ2-1, is NAGVMQNPRHLVRRRGQEARLRCSPMKGHSHVYWYRQLPEEGLKFMVYLQKENIIDESGMPKERFSAEFPKEGPSILRIQQVVRGDSAAYFCASSPGGYYEQFFGPGTRLTVL.

The rearrangement uses TRBV28 and TRBJ2-7; 8 positions match TRBD1. CDR3 length equals 15 residues. CDR1 is MDHEN, CDR2 SYDVKM, per germline. The V and J ends lost 4 bases and 4 bases, in that order; junction bases with no gene match: 9. CDR3 amino acids: CASSSGQGEWYEQYV. In DNA form, the CDR3 reads TGTGCCAGCAGTTCCGGACAGGGTGAGTGGTACGAGCAGTACGTC.

The J gene is TRBJ2-3, the V gene TRBV19; D is unclear. The CDR3 has 14 residues. V was pared by 9 bases and J by 3 bases, with 16 bases between. Germline lookup yields CDR1 LNHDA and CDR2 SQIVND (reference sequence). The CDR3 here is CASQSPGLTDTQYF. The CDR3, as DNA: TGTGCCAGCCAGAGCCCAGGCTTAACAGATACGCAGTATTTT. Looking up the rest from reference TRBV19 and TRBJ2-3 gives the full variable domain: DGGITQSPKYLFRKEGQNVTLSCEQNLNHDAMYWYRQDPGQGLRLIYYSQIVNDFQKGDIAEGYSVSREKKESFPLTVTSAQKNPTAFYLCASQSPGLTDTQYFGPGTRLTVL.

The chain employs TRBV6-5 and TRBJ1-5, with a tentative D call TRBD1 (5 bases). The ends were cut back, 6 bases at V and 0 bases at J, with 12 bases in the middle. The length of the CDR3 is 15 residues. In germline, CDR1 is MNHEY, CDR2 SVGAGI. The DNA of the CDR3 is TGTGCCAGCAGGGACGGCGGGGGTAGCAATCAGCCCCAGCATTTT. Its protein is CASRDGGGSNQPQHF.

J is TRBJ1-2 and V is TRBV9; unclear D gene. This CDR3 has 15 amino acids. Germline CDR1 is SGDLS and CDR2 is YYNGEE. V was trimmed by 0 bases and J by 3 bases, leaving 12 bases between them. CDR3 bases: TGTGCCAGCAGCGTAGATGCCGCCGGGGACTATGGCTACACCTTC. Translating it yields CASSVDAAGDYGYTF.